This TCR beta chain was sequenced for a study of blood T cell repertoires in COVID-19. The wider study: Material from acute and convalescent COVID-19 was sourced from the United States, Italy and Spain.

TCRdb's table, derived via immunoSEQ multiplex PCR, lists solely in-frame clones and lacks some. The table has approximately 380,000 clones, 85% seen once; the top ten hold 3.5% to 4%. About this clone: Different DNA sequences within this sample yield the same CDR3.

The CDR3 is 16 amino acids. Trimming took 1 base from V and 6 from J, leaving 15 bases between them. Germline CDR1 and CDR2: SGHTA and FQGTGA. This clonotype was obtained from a woman aged 18 to 35 with acute or convalescent COVID-19. The specimen was peripheral blood. This chain uses TRBV7-3 with TRBJ2-2; tentative D call: TRBD2 (5 bases). CDR3 residues: CASSLSGRAGSGELFF. CDR3 nucleotide sequence: TGTGCCAGCAGCTTAAGCGGCCGCGCGGGTTCCGGGGAGCTGTTTTTT.